This is a list of T cell receptor beta chains from one sample in a study of vaccination and CD4 T cells after COVID-19. In TCRdb, the PCR reads were re-called with MiXCR into one record per CDR3 protein. The data hold 21,000 or so distinct CDR3 sequences, with roughly 53% observed a single time. Source: CD4+ T cells from blood, taken before SARS-CoV-2 vaccination. The source is a human donor who had recovered from COVID-19. CDR3s include the opening cysteine and the closing phenylalanine or tryptophan. D genes are given only for firm matches. Clone size, where shown, is once, few, many, or a class for clones that have expanded.

D gene	clone size	V gene	J gene	CDR3 protein	CDR3 DNA
-	-	TRBV7-2	TRBJ2-1	CASSLVGFTYNEQFF	TGTGCCAGCAGCTTAGTTGGGTTTACCTACAATGAGCAGTTCTTC
-	-	TRBV27	TRBJ2-2	CASSPKWGGANTGELFF	TGTGCCAGCAGTCCAAAATGGGGGGGCGCGAACACCGGGGAGCTGTTTTTT
TRBD1	-	TRBV6-1	TRBJ1-2	CASSDRGQGYTF	TGTGCCAGCAGTGACAGGGGGCAAGGCTACACCTTC
TRBD2	-	TRBV6-1	TRBJ2-7	CASGTRHEQYF	TGTGCCAGCGGGACTAGGCACGAGCAGTACTTC
TRBD1	-	TRBV18	TRBJ1-2	CASSPTTGGDYGYTF	TGTGCCAGCTCACCCACGACAGGGGGCGACTATGGCTACACCTTC
-	-	TRBV6-2/TRBV6-3	TRBJ1-5	CAANWGNQPQHF	TGTGCCGCCAACTGGGGAAATCAGCCCCAGCATTTT
TRBD1	-	TRBV4-3	TRBJ1-5	CASSTRTGDQPQHF	TGCGCCAGCAGCACCCGGACAGGGGATCAGCCCCAGCATTTT
TRBD2	-	TRBV20-1	TRBJ2-1	CSAQWAGGPYNEQFF	TGCAGTGCTCAATGGGCGGGAGGGCCCTACAATGAGCAGTTCTTC
-	-	TRBV28	TRBJ1-1	CASKSQTEAFF	TGTGCCAGCAAGTCTCAGACTGAAGCTTTCTTT
-	-	TRBV12-3/TRBV12-4	TRBJ1-6	CASTPGGWDSPLHF	TGTGCCAGCACCCCTGGGGGTTGGGATTCACCCCTCCACTTT
TRBD2	few	TRBV20-1	TRBJ2-5	CSARTSGRRLETQYF	TGCAGTGCTAGAACTAGCGGGAGGCGACTTGAGACCCAGTACTTC
-	-	TRBV30	TRBJ1-1	CAWRSMGLAMNTEAFF	TGTGCCTGGAGGAGCATGGGGTTGGCCATGAACACTGAAGCTTTCTTT
-	-	TRBV2	TRBJ2-7	CASSVRGAKYEQYF	TGTGCCAGCAGTGTACGGGGGGCGAAATACGAGCAGTACTTC
TRBD2	-	TRBV6-4	TRBJ2-5	CASGREGVETQYF	TGTGCCAGCGGCCGGGAGGGCGTTGAGACCCAGTACTTC
-	-	TRBV28	TRBJ1-1	CASSRDVTAFF	TGTGCCAGCAGTCGCGATGTGACTGCTTTCTTT
TRBD1	-	TRBV29-1	TRBJ2-5	CSVRQGHETQYF	TGCAGCGTCCGACAGGGTCATGAGACCCAGTACTTC
-	-	TRBV30	TRBJ1-2	CAWKRGVYGYTF	TGTGCCTGGAAAAGGGGCGTTTATGGCTACACCTTC
-	few	TRBV27	TRBJ1-5	CASSLKARDQPQHF	TGTGCCAGCAGTTTAAAGGCGAGGGATCAGCCCCAGCATTTT
TRBD1	few	TRBV20-1	TRBJ2-7	CSARSRTGTYEQYF	TGCAGTGCTAGATCGCGGACAGGGACCTACGAGCAGTACTTC
-	few	TRBV7-6	TRBJ2-3	CASSLGGGREDTQYF	TGTGCCAGCAGCTTAGGGGGTGGGAGAGAAGATACGCAGTATTTT
-	few	TRBV20-1	TRBJ2-1	CSANPGGVSGYNEQFF	TGCAGTGCTAACCCAGGTGGAGTGTCTGGCTACAATGAGCAGTTCTTC
TRBD1	-	TRBV2	TRBJ1-5	CASSGQGDGNQPQHF	TGTGCCAGCAGTGGACAGGGAGATGGCAATCAGCCCCAGCATTTT
-	-	TRBV27	TRBJ1-2	CASSFHAPRDYGYTF	TGTGCCAGCAGTTTTCATGCTCCCCGGGACTATGGCTACACCTTC
TRBD2	few	TRBV5-1	TRBJ2-7	CASSSLAGGPNEQYF	TGCGCCAGCAGCTCCCTAGCGGGAGGGCCCAACGAGCAGTACTTC
-	-	TRBV29-1	TRBJ2-7	CSVRGRANYEQYF	TGCAGCGTCCGGGGCAGGGCTAACTACGAGCAGTACTTC
TRBD1	-	TRBV6-1	TRBJ1-2	CASSDLADRIYGYTF	TGTGCCAGCAGTGACCTCGCGGACAGGATCTATGGCTACACCTTC
-	-	TRBV4-1	TRBJ1-4	CASSPPLTAEKLFF	TGCGCCAGCAGCCCACCATTGACAGCTGAAAAACTGTTTTTT
-	few	TRBV11-2	TRBJ2-7	CASSSLGARNYEQYF	TGTGCCAGCAGCTCACTAGGGGCGAGGAACTACGAGCAGTACTTC
-	-	TRBV20-1	TRBJ2-7	CSASSKTYEQYF	TGCAGTGCTAGTAGCAAGACCTACGAGCAGTACTTC
-	-	TRBV12-3/TRBV12-4	TRBJ1-4	CASSLYNEKLFF	TGTGCCAGCAGTTTATACAATGAAAAACTGTTTTTT
TRBD2	-	TRBV20-1	TRBJ2-2	CSARGGTSPNTGELFF	TGCAGTGCTAGAGGAGGGACTAGTCCGAACACCGGGGAGCTGTTTTTT
-	-	TRBV6-2/TRBV6-3	TRBJ2-5	CASSFSASGGREGETQYF	TGTGCCAGCAGTTTCTCTGCCTCCGGGGGGCGCGAAGGAGAGACCCAGTACTTC
-	-	TRBV19	TRBJ1-5	CASSGTDSNQPQHF	TGTGCCAGTAGCGGGACGGATAGCAATCAGCCCCAGCATTTT
-	-	TRBV24-1	TRBJ2-2	CATGAELFF	TGTGCTACGGGGGCGGAGCTGTTTTTT
TRBD2	-	TRBV7-2	TRBJ2-1	CASSSRPSGNYNEQFF	TGTGCCAGCAGTTCCCGGCCTAGCGGGAACTACAATGAGCAGTTCTTC
-	-	TRBV28	TRBJ2-7	CASSLSQIEQYF	TGTGCCAGCAGTTTGAGCCAAATCGAGCAGTACTTC
-	-	TRBV20-1	TRBJ2-7	CSARDYNEQYF	TGCAGTGCTAGAGACTATAACGAGCAGTACTTC
TRBD2	few	TRBV20-1	TRBJ2-3	CSASGRAGTDTQYF	TGCAGTGCTAGTGGGAGGGCAGGCACAGATACGCAGTATTTT
-	few	TRBV7-2	TRBJ1-1	CASSLSRADTEAFF	TGTGCCAGCAGCTTATCCCGGGCAGACACTGAAGCTTTCTTT
TRBD2	few	TRBV11-3	TRBJ2-1	CASAWGATSGNEQFF	TGTGCCAGCGCTTGGGGGGCGACTAGCGGGAATGAGCAGTTCTTC
TRBD2	few	TRBV20-1	TRBJ2-7	CSARVQGGTSGTYEQYF	TGCAGTGCTAGAGTCCAGGGGGGGACTAGCGGGACCTACGAGCAGTACTTC